This TCR beta chain comes out of a study of T cells in tuberculosis. Cells were sorted from thawed PBMC rested overnight and stained with GMM-loaded CD1B tetramer, viability dye and anti-CD3. C32 glucose monomycolate from Rhodococcus equi was loaded onto the CD1B tetramers. This CDR3 has 14 amino acids. Trimming removed 0 bases from V and 1 base from J, with 7 bases in between. The V gene's germline CDR1 is SGDLS and CDR2 YYNGEE. Sequencing was performed with immunoSEQ multiplex PCR; in TCRdb, only in-frame clones are kept and a portion is missing. This table has 55,000 to 60,000 clones, approximately 85% appearing once.

The V and J genes are TRBV9 and TRBJ1-2; D is uncertain. The sequence was collected from an adult woman with latent tuberculosis. The sample taken for sequencing was CD1b-GMM tetramer-negative cells sorted from PBMCs. CDR3 bases: TGTGCCAGCAGCGTAGGAGGTGGTAACTATGGCTACACCTTC. It translates to CASSVGGGNYGYTF. Full variable domain (missing parts from reference TRBV9 and TRBJ1-2): DSGVTQTPKHLITATGQRVTLRCSPRSGDLSVYWYQQSLDQGLQFLIQYYNGEERAKGNILERFSAQQFPDLHSELNLSSLELGDSALYFCASSVGGGNYGYTFGSGTRLTVV.